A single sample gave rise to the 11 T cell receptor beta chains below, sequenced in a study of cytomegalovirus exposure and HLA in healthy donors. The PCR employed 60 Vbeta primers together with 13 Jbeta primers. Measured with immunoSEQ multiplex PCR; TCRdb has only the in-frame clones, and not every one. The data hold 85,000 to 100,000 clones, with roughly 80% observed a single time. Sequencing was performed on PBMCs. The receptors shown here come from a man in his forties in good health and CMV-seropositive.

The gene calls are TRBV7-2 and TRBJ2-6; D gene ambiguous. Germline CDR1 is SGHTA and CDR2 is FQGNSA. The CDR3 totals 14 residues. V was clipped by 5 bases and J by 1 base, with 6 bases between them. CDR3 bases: TGTGCCAGCAGCGCACAATCTGGGGCCAACGTCCTGACTTTC. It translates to CASSAQSGANVLTF.

The CDR3 coding sequence is TGTGCCAGCAGCCCTCGTTGGAGGGGAGGACGCGAGCAGTACTTC. Translated: CASSPRWRGGREQYF. V gene TRBV5-6 combines with J gene TRBJ2-7, with D perhaps TRBD2 (6 bases). This CDR3 region has 15 residues. The V end lost 4 bases, the J end lost 6 bases, and 20 bases lay between the germline ends. CDR1 and CDR2 from the germline V gene are SGHDT and YYEEEE.

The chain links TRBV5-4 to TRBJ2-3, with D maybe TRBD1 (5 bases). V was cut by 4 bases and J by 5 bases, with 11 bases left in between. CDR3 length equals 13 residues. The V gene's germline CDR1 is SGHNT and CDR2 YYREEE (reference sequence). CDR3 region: CASSLGQVDTQYF. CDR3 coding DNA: TGTGCCAGCAGCCTGGGGCAGGTAGATACGCAGTATTTT.

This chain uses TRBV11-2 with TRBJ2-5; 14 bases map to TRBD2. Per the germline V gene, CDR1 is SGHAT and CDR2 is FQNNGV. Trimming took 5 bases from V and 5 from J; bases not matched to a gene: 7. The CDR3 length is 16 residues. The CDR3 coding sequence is TGTGCCAGCAGCATGAGACTAGCGGGGGGGCTTGAGACCCAGTACTTC. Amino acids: CASSMRLAGGLETQYF.

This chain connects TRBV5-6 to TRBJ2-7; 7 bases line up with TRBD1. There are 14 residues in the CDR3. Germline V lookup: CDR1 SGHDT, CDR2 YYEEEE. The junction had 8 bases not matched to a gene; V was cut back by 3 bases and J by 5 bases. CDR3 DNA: TGTGCCAGCAGCTCTCGACAGGGTACCCACGAGCAGTACTTC. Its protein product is CASSSRQGTHEQYF. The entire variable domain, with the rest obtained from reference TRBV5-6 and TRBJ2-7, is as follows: DAGVTQSPTHLIKTRGQQVTLRCSPKSGHDTVSWYQQALGQGPQFIFQYYEEEERQRGNFPDRFSGHQFPNYSSELNVNALLLGDSALYLCASSSRQGTHEQYFGPGTRLTVT.

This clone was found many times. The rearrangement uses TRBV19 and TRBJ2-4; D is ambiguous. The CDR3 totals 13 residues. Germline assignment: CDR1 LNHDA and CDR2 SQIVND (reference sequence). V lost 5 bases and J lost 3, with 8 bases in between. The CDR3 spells CASSGAVKNIQYF. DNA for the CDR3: TGTGCCAGTAGTGGTGCGGTCAAAAACATTCAGTACTTC.

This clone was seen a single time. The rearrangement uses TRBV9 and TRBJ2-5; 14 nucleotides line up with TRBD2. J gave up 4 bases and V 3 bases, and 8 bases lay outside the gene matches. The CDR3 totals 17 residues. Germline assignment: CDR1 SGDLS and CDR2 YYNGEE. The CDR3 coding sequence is TGTGCCAGCAGCGCTAAGACTAGCGGGAGGGCGTTAGAGACCCAGTACTTC. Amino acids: CASSAKTSGRALETQYF.

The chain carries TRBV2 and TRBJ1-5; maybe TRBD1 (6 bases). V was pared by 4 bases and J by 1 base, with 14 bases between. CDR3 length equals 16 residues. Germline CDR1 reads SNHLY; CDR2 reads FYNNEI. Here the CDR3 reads CASSGVRGGSNQPQHF. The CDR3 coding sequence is TGTGCCAGCAGTGGGGTAAGGGGGGGAAGCAATCAGCCCCAGCATTTT.

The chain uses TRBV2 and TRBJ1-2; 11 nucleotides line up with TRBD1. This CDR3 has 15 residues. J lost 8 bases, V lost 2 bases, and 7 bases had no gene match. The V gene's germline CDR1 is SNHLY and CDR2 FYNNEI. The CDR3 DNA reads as TGTGCCAGCAGTGAAATCGGACAGGGGGCAGGGGGCTACACCTTC. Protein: CASSEIGQGAGGYTF.

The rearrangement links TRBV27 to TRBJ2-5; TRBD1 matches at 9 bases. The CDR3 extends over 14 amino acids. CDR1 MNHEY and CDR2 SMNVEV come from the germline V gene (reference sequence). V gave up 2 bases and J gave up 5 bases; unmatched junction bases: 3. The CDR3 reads CASSLPGQGETQYF. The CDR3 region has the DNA TGTGCCAGCAGTTTACCTGGACAGGGGGAGACCCAGTACTTC.

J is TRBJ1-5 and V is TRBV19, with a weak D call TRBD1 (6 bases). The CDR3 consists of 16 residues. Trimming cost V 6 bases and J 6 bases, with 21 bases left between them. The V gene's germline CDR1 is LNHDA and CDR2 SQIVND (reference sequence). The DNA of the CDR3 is TGTGCCAGTAGCGCCCCCGGCGGGGGCGGGGGTCAGCCCCAGCATTTT. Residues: CASSAPGGGGGQPQHF.